Given below is one T cell receptor beta chain in context. The antigen is not known. These data belong to a study of T-cell memory formation after mild COVID-19. Findings of the study overall: There was a balanced CD4/CD8 profile in clones contracting day 15 to 85, and later expanders leaned CD4+.

Trimming left V 4 bases short and J 5 bases short, with 10 bases between. CDR3 length: 13 residues. Germline lookup yields CDR1 SGHNT and CDR2 YYREEE (reference sequence). From the 5' RACE reads, TCRdb called clonotypes with MiXCR, one entry per CDR3 protein. The data show approximately 230,000 distinct CDR3 sequences, about 17% seen once. The sequence derives from a man younger than 30 who had mild COVID-19 (a few samples of this study predate the infection). Cell type and time point are not known. The sample comprised PBMCs or a T cell subset sorted from them (not recorded which). V gene TRBV5-4 combines with J gene TRBJ2-4; TRBD1 or TRBD2 may be the D gene (5 bases each). Written as DNA, the CDR3 is TGTGCCAGCAGCCTCGGGACGGAAAACATTCAGTACTTC. This sequence encodes CASSLGTENIQYF.